A single sample is the source of the 19 T cell receptor beta chains below, sequenced in a study of CD8+CD57+ T cells in acquired aplastic anemia. For sequencing, patients were chosen who had shown expansion of CD8+CD57+ cells by flow cytometry. Investigators profiled TCR beta VDJ and CDR3 from genomic DNA template. TCRdb processed the reads anew with MiXCR; each CDR3 protein has one entry. The table shows 180,000 or so distinct CDR3 sequences, with less than 60% occurring only once. Sequenced sample: sorted CD4+, CD8+, or CD8+CD57+ T cells (not recorded which) from PBMCs. These receptors were taken from a human donor with aplastic anemia.

The V gene is TRBV6-5, the J gene TRBJ2-7; D call uncertain. The CDR3 length is 13 residues. The V gene lost 0 bases and the J gene lost 3 bases, with 6 bases spanning the gap. The germline V gene encodes CDR1 MNHEY and CDR2 SVGAGI. The CDR3 is CASSYSRVYEQYF. The CDR3 DNA reads as TGTGCCAGCAGTTACTCAAGGGTCTACGAGCAGTACTTC.

This clonotype has at least ten counts. The rearrangement uses TRBV19 and TRBJ2-5; 7 nucleotides match TRBD1. Germline V gene data show CDR1 as LNHDA and CDR2 as SQIVND (reference sequence). The CDR3 spans 13 residues. Trimming at V came to 6 bases and at J to 1 base, leaving 2 bases not matched to a gene. CDR3 DNA: TGTGCCAGTAGAAGGACAGGCCAAGAGACCCAGTACTTC. Its protein is CASRRTGQETQYF.

The chain employs TRBV7-2 and TRBJ1-2; D uncertain. The V gene's germline CDR1 is SGHTA and CDR2 FQGNSA. CDR3 length: 12 residues. The V gene lost 0 bases and the J gene lost 6 bases, with 5 bases spanning the gap. The CDR3 spells CASSLALNGYTF. In nucleotides, the CDR3 is TGTGCCAGCAGCTTAGCACTCAATGGCTACACCTTC.

This clonotype was picked up one time. This chain uses TRBV10-3 with TRBJ2-5; D tentatively reads TRBD1 or TRBD2 (5 bases each). Looked up from germline, CDR1 is ENHRY and CDR2 is SYGVKD. The V end was cut by 0 bases, the J end by 3 bases, with 17 bases between. The CDR3 covers 17 residues. Here the CDR3 reads CAISESRVGAEKETQYF. The CDR3 DNA follows: TGTGCCATCAGTGAGTCGAGAGTCGGGGCAGAAAAAGAGACCCAGTACTTC.

This clonotype occurred a few times. A much larger clone sits a single nucleotide away, making a read error possible. CDR3 protein: CASDTGRDIPLYTGELFF. The CDR3 bases are TGTGCCAGCGACACTGGCCGGGACATTCCCCTTTACACCGGGGAGCTGTTTTTT. This chain uses TRBV7-9 with TRBJ2-2; weak D call: TRBD1 (6 bases). Trimming cost V 8 bases and J 3 bases, with 25 bases left between them. The CDR3 spans 18 residues. In germline, CDR1 is SEHNR, CDR2 FQNEAQ (reference sequence).

With regard to this clonotype: A much larger clone differs by one base, so this may be a read error. This rearrangement joins TRBV12-3 or TRBV12-4 to TRBJ1-6, with D perhaps TRBD1 (5 bases). CDR3 length equals 15 residues. The CDR3 region has the DNA TGTGCCAGCAGTTTTAGGGGCTCCTATAATTCACCCCCCCACTTT. It is translated as CASSFRGSYNSPPHF.

This clonotype was picked up a small number of times. The gene calls are TRBV6-1 and TRBJ2-1; D perhaps matches TRBD2 (6 bases). The ends were cut back, 4 bases at V and 9 bases at J, with 19 bases in the middle. The CDR3 loop spans 15 amino acids. Germline CDR1 and CDR2: MNHNS and SASEGT. This chain's CDR3 is CASSAPGARGGEQFF. Written as DNA, the CDR3 is TGTGCCAGCAGTGCACCGGGAGCCCGGGGTGGTGAGCAGTTCTTC.

The chain joins TRBV7-2 to TRBJ1-5, with no clear D. The germline CDR1 and CDR2 sequences are SGHTA and FQGNSA. This CDR3 is built from 12 residues. V was trimmed by 5 bases and J by 6 bases, leaving 8 bases between them. The CDR3 DNA reads TGTGCCAGCAGCCTGAATTCTCAGCCCCAGCATTTT. This codes for CASSLNSQPQHF.

This clonotype showed up many times. The chain has TRBV6-1 and TRBJ1-5; D is perhaps TRBD1 (6 bases). V lost 2 bases and J 7 bases, leaving 15 bases between the germline ends. Germline V gene lookup returns CDR1 MNHNS and CDR2 SASEGT. The CDR3 length is 15 residues. CDR3 in DNA: TGTGCCAGCAGTGAAACCGCAGGGGATTGGCAGCCCCAGCATTTT. Protein sequence: CASSETAGDWQPQHF.

This sequence joins TRBV19 and TRBJ1-5; TRBD1 is a possible D gene (6 bases). CDR1 is LNHDA, CDR2 SQIVND, per germline (reference sequence). The CDR3 loop spans 14 amino acids. V was clipped by 7 bases and J by 5 bases, with 15 bases between them. The CDR3 region is CASTLSGVHQPQHF. In nucleotides, the CDR3 is TGTGCCAGTACTTTATCAGGGGTACATCAGCCCCAGCATTTT.

This clonotype was detected ten times or more. V and J are TRBV5-1 and TRBJ2-1, with 12 bases that match TRBD2. Germline V gene lookup returns CDR1 SGHRS and CDR2 YFSETQ. The ends lost 3 bases at V and 5 bases at J; junction bases unmatched: 6. The CDR3 totals 16 residues. The chain's CDR3 is CASSSLTSGGNNEQFF. CDR3 nucleotide sequence: TGCGCCAGCAGCTCGCTAACTAGCGGGGGGAACAATGAGCAGTTCTTC.

The gene calls are TRBV7-9 and TRBJ2-2; D is unclear. Trimming shortened V by 6 bases and J by 6 bases, and 2 bases separated the two germline ends. This CDR3 contains 10 residues. Germline CDR1 and CDR2: SEHNR and FQNEAQ (reference sequence). The CDR3 DNA is TGTGCCAGCAGGCCCGGGGAGCTGTTTTTT. It translates to CASRPGELFF.

A few counts support this clonotype. The V and J genes are TRBV7-8 and TRBJ2-3; TRBD1 matches 9 bases. The CDR3 has 17 residues. CDR1 and CDR2 from the germline V gene are SGHVS and FQNEAQ. Unmatched junction bases numbered 6, after V lost 1 base and J lost 1 base. The CDR3 coding sequence is TGTGCCAGCAGCTTAGGGACAGGGGTTTTTGGCACAGATACGCAGTATTTT. As protein: CASSLGTGVFGTDTQYF.

The chain is built from TRBV5-5 and TRBJ2-7; no clear D gene. The V end lost 0 bases, the J end lost 5 bases, and 6 bases lay between the germline ends. The CDR3 runs 12 residues. The germline gives CDR1 SGHKS, CDR2 YYEKEE (reference sequence). The CDR3 sequence is CASSLAAHEQYF. The CDR3 nucleotides read TGTGCCAGCAGCTTGGCCGCACACGAGCAGTACTTC.

This sequence joins TRBV7-2 and TRBJ2-7, with TRBD1 matching 10 bases. This CDR3 region has 14 residues. V lost 4 bases and J lost 5; bases outside the gene matches: 5. The germline V gene has CDR1 SGHTA and CDR2 FQGNSA. CDR3 residues: CASSYGQGEDEQYF. The DNA of the CDR3 is TGTGCCAGCAGCTATGGACAGGGGGAGGACGAGCAGTACTTC.

This CDR3 is CASSLAGTSETDTQYF. The CDR3, as DNA: TGTGCCAGCAGCTTAGCCGGGACTAGCGAAACAGATACGCAGTATTTT. This chain joins TRBV7-2 and TRBJ2-3; 10 bases line up with TRBD2. The CDR3 covers 16 residues. The V and J ends lost 0 bases and 3 bases, in that order; junction bases with no gene match: 3. The germline gives CDR1 SGHTA, CDR2 FQGNSA.

On this clonotype itself: This may come from a read error, since a much larger clone is one base off. This sequence joins TRBV7-3 and TRBJ2-1; D gene uncertain. Germline V lookup: CDR1 SGHTA, CDR2 FQGTGA. The CDR3 length is 12 residues. In DNA, the CDR3 is TGTGCCAGCAGCCTGGACGGTAATGAGCCGTTCTTC. It encodes CASSLDGNEPFF.

At least ten counts were recorded for this clonotype. The V call is TRBV19, the J call TRBJ1-2, with D tentatively TRBD1 (6 bases). Germline V gives CDR1 LNHDA, CDR2 SQIVND (reference sequence). The CDR3 extends over 14 amino acids. V dropped 5 bases and J dropped 3 bases, with 13 bases sitting between them. The CDR3 DNA follows: TGTGCCAGTAGTGCCTGGACAGATGACTATGGCTACACCTTC. As protein: CASSAWTDDYGYTF.

This clonotype was counted a few times. The chain is built from TRBV6-1 and TRBJ1-4; TRBD1 is a possible D gene (5 bases). This CDR3 has 15 amino acids. Germline V gene lookup returns CDR1 MNHNS and CDR2 SASEGT. V was cut by 8 bases and J by 0 bases, with 13 bases left in between. CDR3: CASGGGFSTNEKLFF. The CDR3 bases are TGTGCCAGCGGCGGGGGTTTCTCAACTAATGAAAAACTGTTTTTT.